The rows below give T cell receptor beta chains drawn from one sample of a study of cytomegalovirus exposure and HLA in healthy donors. Method: immunoSEQ multiplex PCR; TCRdb's copy keeps in-frame clones and lacks some. The sample lists 90,000 or so clones; approximately 80% were seen once. Sequenced input: PBMCs. These receptors were collected from a woman aged 35 to 49 in good health and CMV-seronegative. The CDR3 runs from the conserved cysteine through the conserved F or W. The D gene is left open where the match is weak. Some rows have no size entry. The others give once, few or many, or a class for an expanded clone.

d_call	j_call	clone_size	v_call	cdr3_aa	cdr3_nt
.	TRBJ1-2	.	TRBV27	CASSFSGRSYGYTF	TGTGCCAGCAGTTTCTCAGGCAGGTCCTATGGCTACACCTTC
.	TRBJ1-1	few	TRBV6-6	CASGEDGGTEAFF	TGTGCCAGCGGCGAGGATGGTGGCACTGAAGCTTTCTTT
.	TRBJ1-5	.	TRBV9	CASSVGWGEQPQHF	TGTGCCAGCAGCGTAGGATGGGGGGAACAGCCCCAGCATTTT
.	TRBJ1-4	.	TRBV15	CATSIHRGKLFF	TGTGCCACCAGCATCCATCGAGGAAAACTGTTTTTT
TRBD2	TRBJ2-1	.	TRBV23-1	CASSHPTRDKFFGGSSYNEQFF	TGCGCCAGCAGTCACCCTACTCGCGATAAGTTCTTCGGCGGGAGCTCCTACAATGAGCAGTTCTTC
TRBD1	TRBJ1-2	.	TRBV18	CASSPVGDSSSYGYTF	TGTGCCAGCTCACCGGTTGGGGACAGTTCCTCCTATGGCTACACCTTC
TRBD2	TRBJ2-4	.	TRBV15	CATGTSGRGKNIQYF	TGTGCCACCGGGACTAGCGGGAGGGGCAAAAACATTCAGTACTTC
TRBD2	TRBJ2-7	.	TRBV7-2	CASSFGTSGRVEQYF	TGTGCCAGCAGCTTTGGGACTAGCGGGAGGGTCGAGCAGTACTTC
TRBD1	TRBJ1-5	.	TRBV18	CASSSGTGGNQPQHF	TGTGCCAGCTCATCCGGGACAGGGGGCAATCAGCCCCAGCATTTT
.	TRBJ2-1	.	TRBV9	CASSPGLEQFF	TGTGCCAGCAGCCCAGGACTTGAGCAGTTCTTC
TRBD1	TRBJ1-3	.	TRBV9	CASNYRGSGNTIYF	TGTGCCAGCAACTACAGGGGCTCTGGAAACACCATATATTTT
TRBD1	TRBJ2-7	few	TRBV4-1	CASSPGQGSYEQYF	TGCGCCAGCAGCCCCGGACAGGGATCCTACGAGCAGTACTTC
.	TRBJ1-1	.	TRBV19	CASSFGNRGTEAFF	TGTGCCAGTAGTTTCGGTAATCGGGGCACTGAAGCTTTCTTT
TRBD1	TRBJ1-1	.	TRBV28	CASSVGTGKAFF	TGTGCCAGCAGTGTCGGGACAGGGAAAGCTTTCTTT
TRBD2	TRBJ2-5	.	TRBV6-1	CASSGGGTPQETQHF	TGTGCCAGTTCGGGAGGAGGAACACCCCAAGAGACCCAGCACTTC
TRBD1	TRBJ1-3	.	TRBV6-1	CASSEAWTGTRNTIYF	TGTGCCAGCAGTGAAGCGTGGACAGGGACAAGAAACACCATATATTTT
.	TRBJ2-3	.	TRBV5-1	CASRRDVGPDTQYF	TGCGCCAGCAGACGTGACGTGGGGCCAGATACGCAGTATTTT
TRBD2	TRBJ2-7	.	TRBV5-1	CASSQRLAGSYEQYF	TGCGCCAGCAGCCAACGACTAGCGGGGTCCTACGAGCAGTACTTC
.	TRBJ2-5	.	TRBV19	CASSIVGGVETQYF	TGTGCCAGTAGTATAGTCGGAGGGGTTGAGACCCAGTACTTC
.	TRBJ2-5	few	TRBV28	CASKQGLGTQYF	TGTGCCAGCAAGCAGGGACTGGGGACCCAGTACTTC
.	TRBJ2-7	.	TRBV5-1	CASSPGQAWVGSYEQYF	TGCGCCAGCAGCCCCGGACAAGCTTGGGTTGGGTCCTACGAGCAGTACTTC
TRBD2	TRBJ2-3	.	TRBV10-3	CATLAGSTDTQYF	TGTGCCACCTTAGCGGGTAGCACAGATACGCAGTATTTT
TRBD2	TRBJ2-7	.	TRBV6-1	CASSEALGGRAFYEQYF	TGTGCCAGCAGTGAAGCGCTTGGTGGGAGGGCCTTTTACGAGCAGTACTTC
.	TRBJ1-5	.	TRBV15	CATSRDLGGSNQPPHF	TGTGCCACCAGCAGAGACCTGGGGGGGAGCAATCAGCCCCCGCATTTT
TRBD2	TRBJ2-7	few	TRBV4-2	CASSQGELAGDERYEQYF	TGTGCCAGCAGCCAAGGGGAACTAGCGGGGGACGAACGCTACGAGCAGTACTTC
.	TRBJ1-1	.	TRBV6-1	CASKVWGENTEAFF	TGTGCCAGTAAAGTATGGGGGGAGAACACTGAAGCTTTCTTT
TRBD2	TRBJ2-1	.	TRBV5-1	CASSLLAGGPGNEQFF	TGCGCCAGCAGCCTACTAGCGGGAGGGCCGGGCAATGAGCAGTTCTTC
.	TRBJ2-1	.	TRBV19	CASSIATGPGRFF	TGTGCCAGTAGTATAGCTACAGGTCCTGGCAGGTTCTTC
.	TRBJ1-4	.	TRBV6-5	CASGPGDRKKLFF	TGTGCCAGCGGACCAGGGGATAGGAAAAAACTGTTTTTT
.	TRBJ1-2	few	TRBV2	CASSEAGGTYGYTF	TGTGCCAGCAGTGAAGCAGGGGGTACCTATGGCTACACCTTC
TRBD2	TRBJ2-7	.	TRBV28	CASSHILAGAYEQYF	TGTGCCAGCAGCCATATACTAGCGGGAGCCTACGAGCAGTACTTC
.	TRBJ2-7	.	TRBV18	CASSPGTYEQYF	TGTGCCAGCTCGCCGGGGACCTACGAGCAGTACTTC
TRBD1	TRBJ1-2	.	TRBV5-1	CASSQGTGGYNYGYTF	TGCGCCAGCAGCCAAGGGACAGGGGGATATAACTATGGCTACACCTTC